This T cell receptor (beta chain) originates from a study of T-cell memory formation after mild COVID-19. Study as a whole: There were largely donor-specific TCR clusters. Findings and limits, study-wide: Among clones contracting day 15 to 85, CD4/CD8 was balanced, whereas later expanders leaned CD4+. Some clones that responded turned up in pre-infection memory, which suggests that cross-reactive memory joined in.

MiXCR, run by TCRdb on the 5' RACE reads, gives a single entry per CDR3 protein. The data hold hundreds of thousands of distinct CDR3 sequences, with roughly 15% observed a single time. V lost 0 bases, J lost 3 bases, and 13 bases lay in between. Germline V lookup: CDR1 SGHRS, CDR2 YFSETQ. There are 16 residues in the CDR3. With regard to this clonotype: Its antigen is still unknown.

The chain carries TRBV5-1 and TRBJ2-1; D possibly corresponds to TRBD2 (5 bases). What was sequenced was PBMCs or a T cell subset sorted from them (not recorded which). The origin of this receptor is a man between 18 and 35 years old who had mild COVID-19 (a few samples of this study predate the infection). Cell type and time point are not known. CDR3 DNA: TGCGCCAGCAGCTTGGACCCGGGAAAGTTCTACAATGAGCAGTTCTTC. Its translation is CASSLDPGKFYNEQFF. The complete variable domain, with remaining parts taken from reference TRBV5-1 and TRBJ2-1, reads KAGVTQTPRYLIKTRGQQVTLSCSPISGHRSVSWYQQTPGQGLQFLFEYFSETQRNKGNFPGRFSGRQFSNSRSEMNVSTLELGDSALYLCASSLDPGKFYNEQFFGPGTRLTVL.